The 23 T cell receptor beta chains presented below share a single source sample, sequenced in a study of cytotoxic CD8 clonotypes in ibrutinib-treated CLL. Repertoires were generated with immunoSEQ multiplex PCR, while TCRdb's copy carries only in-frame clones and drops some. The repertoire holds approximately 350,000 clones, 67% seen once, with roughly 6.3% in the top ten. The source material was PBMCs, sampled after 36 months of ibrutinib treatment. The source is a human donor with chronic lymphocytic leukemia.

This clone was picked up one time. This chain joins TRBV11-2 and TRBJ1-3, with D unclear. The CDR3 contains 16 residues. Trimming took 1 base from V and 3 from J, leaving 13 bases between them. Per the germline V gene, CDR1 is SGHAT and CDR2 is FQNNGV. The DNA for the CDR3 is TGTGCCAGCAGCTTAGTCACGGGCCTCTTTGGAAACACCATATATTTT. Its translation: CASSLVTGLFGNTIYF.

The V gene is TRBV9, the J gene TRBJ1-6, with D unclear. CDR1 is SGDLS and CDR2 is YYNGEE in the germline V gene. The ends were cut back, 4 bases at V and 1 base at J, with 12 bases in the middle. CDR3 length: 16 residues. This chain's CDR3 is CASSPTGRSYNSPLHF. The CDR3 DNA reads TGTGCCAGCAGCCCAACGGGGAGGTCCTATAATTCACCCCTCCACTTT.

This clone has a handful of counts. The chain joins TRBV5-1 to TRBJ2-7; 10 positions agree with TRBD1. Per germline, CDR1 SGHRS and CDR2 YFSETQ. This CDR3 is 16 amino acids long. The ends lost 3 bases at V and 5 bases at J; junction bases unmatched: 11. The CDR3, as DNA: TGCGCCAGCAGCTCGCATAATACCGGGACAGGGGACGAGCAGTACTTC. It encodes CASSSHNTGTGDEQYF.

The chain joins TRBV4-2 to TRBJ1-2; D ambiguous. Per the germline V gene, CDR1 is LGHNA and CDR2 is YNFKEQ. The CDR3 has 15 amino acids. V lost 1 base, J lost 5 bases, and 14 bases lay in between. CDR3: CASSQAAGGGYGYTF. The DNA for the CDR3 is TGTGCCAGCAGCCAAGCGGCGGGTGGTGGGTATGGCTACACCTTC.

The chain employs TRBV5-6 and TRBJ2-1; no clear D. The CDR3 is 11 residues long. Germline assignment: CDR1 SGHDT and CDR2 YYEEEE. Trimming pared 0 bases from V and 9 bases from J, leaving 4 bases between. This chain's CDR3 is CASSLGGEQFF. CDR3 nucleotide sequence: TGTGCCAGCAGCTTGGGTGGTGAGCAGTTCTTC.

The chain employs TRBV28 and TRBJ2-5, with D possibly being TRBD1 (5 bases). Trimming took 2 bases from V and 13 from J, leaving 14 bases between them. The germline V gene has CDR1 MDHEN and CDR2 SYDVKM. The CDR3 loop spans 12 amino acids. CDR3 in DNA: TGTGCCAGCAGTTTAAGGCTCAGGGTGAGGTACTTC. This codes for CASSLRLRVRYF. Complete variable domain (other parts from reference TRBV28 and TRBJ2-5): DVKVTQSSRYLVKRTGEKVFLECVQDMDHENMFWYRQDPGLGLRLIYFSYDVKMKEKGDIPEGYSVSREKKERFSLILESASTNQTSMYLCASSLRLRVRYFGPGTRLLVL.

The rearrangement links TRBV29-1 to TRBJ2-7; D perhaps matches TRBD2 (5 bases). Germline V gives CDR1 SQVTM, CDR2 ANQGSEA. V was cut by 6 bases and J by 4 bases, with 19 bases left in between. The CDR3 length is 14 residues. CDR3 amino acids: CSVPKSGDAYEQYF. CDR3 nucleotides: TGCAGCGTACCCAAGAGCGGAGATGCTTACGAGCAGTACTTC.

This clone showed up just once. This chain uses TRBV7-9 with TRBJ1-5; a weak D match, TRBD1 (6 bases). V lost 5 bases to trimming and J lost 6 bases, with 8 bases between them. Germline lookup yields CDR1 SEHNR and CDR2 FQNEAQ (reference sequence). The CDR3 sequence is 12 residues long. CDR3: CASSGGGQPQHF. CDR3 nucleotide sequence: TGTGCCAGCAGCGGAGGGGGTCAGCCCCAGCATTTT. The full variable domain, completed using reference TRBV7-9 and TRBJ1-5, is DTGVSQNPRHKITKRGQNVTFRCDPISEHNRLYWYRQTLGQGPEFLTYFQNEAQLEKSRLLSDRFSAERPKGSFSTLEIQRTEQGDSAMYLCASSGGGQPQHFGDGTRLSIL.

The V gene is TRBV6-1, the J gene TRBJ1-2; TRBD1 might be the D (6 bases). This CDR3 region has 14 residues. CDR1 and CDR2 (germline): MNHNS, SASEGT. Between the trimmed V and J ends, which lost 7 bases and 3 bases, there was a span of 15 bases. The CDR3 coding sequence is TGTGCCAGCATCCAACAGGGTGAATACTATGGCTACACCTTC. Translating gives CASIQQGEYYGYTF.

This rearrangement joins TRBV7-6 to TRBJ2-7, with D maybe TRBD2 (6 bases). The CDR3 length is 15 residues. Germline V CDR1 and CDR2: SGHVS, FNYEAQ. The V end was cut by 0 bases, the J end by 3 bases, with 12 bases between. CDR3 DNA sequence: TGTGCCAGCAGCTTAGCGGAGGGACCGAACTACGAGCAGTACTTC. Protein product: CASSLAEGPNYEQYF.

The chain recombines TRBV28 with TRBJ2-7; a possible D gene is TRBD2 (5 bases). The germline CDR1 and CDR2 sequences are MDHEN and SYDVKM. V lost 7 bases to trimming and J lost 11 bases, with 18 bases between them. The CDR3 spans 12 residues. The CDR3 DNA follows: TGTGCCAGCAACTCGGGAACGGGAACTGAGTACTTC. It is translated as CASNSGTGTEYF.

In this sample, this clone turned up once. V and J are TRBV15 and TRBJ2-5, with D perhaps matching TRBD2 (5 bases). The ends were cut back, 0 bases at V and 5 bases at J, with 19 bases in the middle. Germline V gene data show CDR1 as LNHNV and CDR2 as YYDKDF (reference sequence). This CDR3 has 17 residues. In nucleotides, the CDR3 is TGTGCCACCAGCAGAGAAGGCTTGGACTGGGCGTCCGAGACCCAGTACTTC. Translated, it gives CATSREGLDWASETQYF. The variable domain in full, completed from reference TRBV15 and TRBJ2-5, reads DAMVIQNPRYQVTQFGKPVTLSCSQTLNHNVMYWYQQKSSQAPKLLFHYYDKDFNNEADTPDNFQSRRPNTSFCFLDIRSPGLGDTAMYLCATSREGLDWASETQYFGPGTRLLVL.

This clone turned up a few times. Different DNA sequences within this sample yield the same CDR3. The chain employs TRBV28 and TRBJ2-3; D gene uncertain. Per the germline V gene, CDR1 is MDHEN and CDR2 is SYDVKM. Trimming left V 1 base short and J 5 bases short, with 1 base between. The CDR3 totals 11 residues. The CDR3 sequence: CASSLLDTQYF. CDR3 nucleotide sequence: TGTGCCAGCAGTTTATTAGATACGCAGTATTTT.

The chain carries TRBV5-1 and TRBJ2-1; TRBD1 or TRBD2 may be the D gene (5 bases each). The CDR3 extends over 14 amino acids. Trimming left V 8 bases short and J 2 bases short, with 14 bases between. Germline-derived CDR1 and CDR2 are SGHRS and YFSETQ. This CDR3 is CASHRGGPYNEQFF. The CDR3 nucleotides read TGCGCCAGTCACCGTGGGGGTCCCTACAATGAGCAGTTCTTC.

The chain employs TRBV7-2 and TRBJ2-7; no reliable D call. CDR1 and CDR2 (germline): SGHTA, FQGNSA. This CDR3 comprises 12 residues. The V and J ends lost 1 base and 12 bases respectively, with 13 bases between them. Here the CDR3 reads CASSLDFALTYF. CDR3 DNA sequence: TGTGCCAGCAGCTTAGACTTCGCACTAACGTACTTC. Complete variable domain (other parts from reference TRBV7-2 and TRBJ2-7): GAGVSQSPSNKVTEKGKDVELRCDPISGHTALYWYRQSLGQGLEFLIYFQGNSAPDKSGLPSDRFSAERTGGSVSTLTIQRTQQEDSAVYLCASSLDFALTYFGPGTRLTVT.

The CDR3 DNA follows: TGCGCCAGCAGCCCTGGGCAGCTAAAGGGGACCCAGTACTTC. It encodes CASSPGQLKGTQYF. The chain has TRBV5-1 and TRBJ2-5; D is uncertain. V lost 4 bases, J lost 7 bases, and 17 bases lay in between. CDR3 length: 14 residues. Germline V gene data show CDR1 as SGHRS and CDR2 as YFSETQ.

This clone was observed once. The V and J genes are TRBV6-1 and TRBJ1-2, with 9 nucleotides matching TRBD1. Germline loops: CDR1 MNHNS, CDR2 SASEGT. CDR3 length: 14 residues. Trimming at V came to 2 bases and at J to 7 bases, leaving 5 bases not matched to a gene. The CDR3, as DNA: TGTGCCAGCAGTGAAATTAGGGACAGGGCTGGCTACACCTTC. Translation: CASSEIRDRAGYTF.

The chain joins TRBV10-2 to TRBJ2-4; tentative D call: TRBD1 (5 bases). Germline V CDR1 and CDR2: WSHSY, SAAADI. Trimming pared 8 bases from V and 0 bases from J, leaving 14 bases between. The CDR3 loop spans 15 amino acids. CDR3 in amino acids: CASSTVGEAKNIQYF. The CDR3 DNA sequence: TGCGCCAGCTCCACTGTAGGGGAAGCCAAAAACATTCAGTACTTC.

The rearrangement joins TRBV5-1 to TRBJ2-7; 8 bases fit TRBD1. CDR1 is SGHRS and CDR2 is YFSETQ in the germline V gene. V was pared by 2 bases and J by 4 bases, with 8 bases of the junction left unmatched. This CDR3 region has 15 residues. This CDR3 reads CASSFRGQGSYEQYF. In DNA, the CDR3 is TGCGCCAGCAGCTTCAGAGGACAGGGCTCGTACGAGCAGTACTTC. Supplemented by reference TRBV5-1 and TRBJ2-7, the full variable domain reads KAGVTQTPRYLIKTRGQQVTLSCSPISGHRSVSWYQQTPGQGLQFLFEYFSETQRNKGNFPGRFSGRQFSNSRSEMNVSTLELGDSALYLCASSFRGQGSYEQYFGPGTRLTVT.

The chain carries TRBV7-9 and TRBJ2-1; D gene unclear. The CDR3 runs 14 residues. Germline V gene sequence: CDR1 SEHNR, CDR2 FQNEAQ (reference sequence). V dropped 0 bases and J dropped 8 bases, with 11 bases sitting between them. CDR3 region: CASSLAGSPDEQFF. The CDR3 DNA is TGTGCCAGCAGCTTAGCGGGCTCCCCCGATGAGCAGTTCTTC.

This CDR3 reads CSVELSGRTEQYF. As DNA, the CDR3 is TGCAGCGTTGAATTAAGCGGGAGAACCGAGCAGTACTTC. The chain recombines TRBV29-1 with TRBJ2-7; 8 bases are shared with TRBD2. CDR3 size: 13 residues. V lost 2 bases to trimming and J lost 6 bases; unmatched junction nucleotides: 6. Germline CDR1 and CDR2: SQVTM and ANQGSEA.

The genes are TRBV19 and TRBJ2-5; D unclear. V lost 6 bases to trimming and J lost 2 bases, with 13 bases between them. The CDR3 is 14 amino acids. The germline gives CDR1 LNHDA, CDR2 SQIVND (reference sequence). The CDR3 sequence is CASSRAGVQETQYF. The CDR3, as DNA: TGTGCCAGTAGCCGCGCAGGAGTACAAGAGACCCAGTACTTC.

The chain combines TRBV6-5 with TRBJ2-1, with D maybe TRBD2 (5 bases). CDR3 length equals 11 residues. The germline V and J ends were trimmed by 5 bases and 12 bases, with 11 bases remaining between them. The germline CDR1 and CDR2 sequences are MNHEY and SVGAGI. CDR3 region: CASSEGLGQFF. The CDR3 DNA reads as TGTGCCAGCAGTGAAGGACTGGGGCAGTTCTTC.